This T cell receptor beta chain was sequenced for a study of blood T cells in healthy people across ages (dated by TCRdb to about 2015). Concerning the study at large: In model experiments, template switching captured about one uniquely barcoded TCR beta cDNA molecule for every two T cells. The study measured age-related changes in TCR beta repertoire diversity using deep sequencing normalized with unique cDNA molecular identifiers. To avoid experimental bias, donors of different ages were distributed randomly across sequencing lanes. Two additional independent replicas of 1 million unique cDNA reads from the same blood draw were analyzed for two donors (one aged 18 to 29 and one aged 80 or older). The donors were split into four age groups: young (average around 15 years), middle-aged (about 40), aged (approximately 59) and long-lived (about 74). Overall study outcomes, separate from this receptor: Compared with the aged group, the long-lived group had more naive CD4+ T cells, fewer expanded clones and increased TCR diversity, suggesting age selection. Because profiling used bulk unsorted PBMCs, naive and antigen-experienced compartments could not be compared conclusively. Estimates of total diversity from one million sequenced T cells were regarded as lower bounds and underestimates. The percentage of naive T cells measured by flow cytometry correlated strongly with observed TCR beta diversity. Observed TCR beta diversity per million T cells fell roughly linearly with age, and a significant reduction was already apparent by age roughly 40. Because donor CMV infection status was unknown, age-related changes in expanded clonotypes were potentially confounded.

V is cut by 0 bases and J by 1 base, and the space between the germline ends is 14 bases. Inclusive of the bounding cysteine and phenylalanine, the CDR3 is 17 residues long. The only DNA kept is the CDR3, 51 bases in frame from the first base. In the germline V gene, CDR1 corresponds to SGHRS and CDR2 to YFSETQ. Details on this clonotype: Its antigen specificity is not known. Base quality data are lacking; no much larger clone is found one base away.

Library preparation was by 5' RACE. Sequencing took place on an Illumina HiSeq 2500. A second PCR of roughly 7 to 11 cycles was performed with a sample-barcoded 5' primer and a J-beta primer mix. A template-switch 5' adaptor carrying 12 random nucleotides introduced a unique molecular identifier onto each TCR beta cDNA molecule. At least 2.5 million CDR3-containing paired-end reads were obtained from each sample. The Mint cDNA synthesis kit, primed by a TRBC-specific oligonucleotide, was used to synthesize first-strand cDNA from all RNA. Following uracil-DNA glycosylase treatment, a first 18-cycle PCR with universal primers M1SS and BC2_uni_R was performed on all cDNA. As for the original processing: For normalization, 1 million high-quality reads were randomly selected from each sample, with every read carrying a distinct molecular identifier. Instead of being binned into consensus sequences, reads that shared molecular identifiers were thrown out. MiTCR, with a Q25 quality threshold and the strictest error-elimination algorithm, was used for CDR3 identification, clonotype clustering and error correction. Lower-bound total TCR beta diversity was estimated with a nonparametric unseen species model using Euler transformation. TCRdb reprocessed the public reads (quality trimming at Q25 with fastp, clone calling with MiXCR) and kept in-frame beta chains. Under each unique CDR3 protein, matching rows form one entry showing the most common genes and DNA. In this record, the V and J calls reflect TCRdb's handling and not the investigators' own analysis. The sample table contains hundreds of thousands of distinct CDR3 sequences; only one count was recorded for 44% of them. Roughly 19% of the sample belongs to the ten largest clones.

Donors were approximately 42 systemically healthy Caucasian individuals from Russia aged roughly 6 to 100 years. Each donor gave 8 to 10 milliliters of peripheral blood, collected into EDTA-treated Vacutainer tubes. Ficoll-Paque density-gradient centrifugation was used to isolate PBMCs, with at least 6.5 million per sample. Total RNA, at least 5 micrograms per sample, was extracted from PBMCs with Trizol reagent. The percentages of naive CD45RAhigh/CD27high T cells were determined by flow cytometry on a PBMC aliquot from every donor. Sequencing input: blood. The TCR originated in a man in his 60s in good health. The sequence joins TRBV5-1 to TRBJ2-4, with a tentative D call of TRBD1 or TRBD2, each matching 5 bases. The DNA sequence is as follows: TGCGCCAGCAGCTTGGCCTTGGGGGACCCCGCCAAAAACATTCAGTACTTC. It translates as CASSLALGDPAKNIQYF.